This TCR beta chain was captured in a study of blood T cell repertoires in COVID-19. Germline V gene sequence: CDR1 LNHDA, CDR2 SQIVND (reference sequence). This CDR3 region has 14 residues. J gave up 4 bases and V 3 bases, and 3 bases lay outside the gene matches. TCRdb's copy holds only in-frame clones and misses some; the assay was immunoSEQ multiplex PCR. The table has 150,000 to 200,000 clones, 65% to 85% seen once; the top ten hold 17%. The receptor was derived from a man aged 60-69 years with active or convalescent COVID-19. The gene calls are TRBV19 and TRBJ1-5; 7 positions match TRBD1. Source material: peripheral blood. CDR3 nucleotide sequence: TGTGCCAGTAGTATGGGACAGCGGAATCAGCCCCAGCATTTT. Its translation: CASSMGQRNQPQHF.